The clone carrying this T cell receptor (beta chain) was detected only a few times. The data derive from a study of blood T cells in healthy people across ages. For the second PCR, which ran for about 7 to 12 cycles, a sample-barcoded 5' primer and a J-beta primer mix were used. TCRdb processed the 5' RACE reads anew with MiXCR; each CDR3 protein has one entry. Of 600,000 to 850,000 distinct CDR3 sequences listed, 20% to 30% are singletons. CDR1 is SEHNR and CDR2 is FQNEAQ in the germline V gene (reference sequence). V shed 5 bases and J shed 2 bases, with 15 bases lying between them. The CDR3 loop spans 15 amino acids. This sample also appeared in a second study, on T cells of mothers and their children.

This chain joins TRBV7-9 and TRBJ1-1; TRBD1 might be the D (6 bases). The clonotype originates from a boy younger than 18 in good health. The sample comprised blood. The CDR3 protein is CASSPIGQLNTEAFF. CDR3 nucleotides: TGTGCCAGCAGCCCGATCGGACAGCTTAACACTGAAGCTTTCTTT.